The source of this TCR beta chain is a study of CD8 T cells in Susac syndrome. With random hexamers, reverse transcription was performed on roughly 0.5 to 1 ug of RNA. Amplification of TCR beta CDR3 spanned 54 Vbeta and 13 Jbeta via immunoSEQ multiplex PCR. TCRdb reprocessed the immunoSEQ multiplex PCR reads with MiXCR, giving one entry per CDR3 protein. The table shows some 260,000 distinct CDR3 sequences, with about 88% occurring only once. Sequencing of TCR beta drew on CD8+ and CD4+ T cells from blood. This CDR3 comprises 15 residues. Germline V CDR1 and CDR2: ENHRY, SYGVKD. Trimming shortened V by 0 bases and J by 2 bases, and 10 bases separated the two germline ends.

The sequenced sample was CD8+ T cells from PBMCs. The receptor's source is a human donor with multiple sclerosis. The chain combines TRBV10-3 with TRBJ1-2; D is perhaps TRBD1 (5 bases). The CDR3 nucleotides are TGTGCCATCAGTGAGTCGCAGGGCCCCAACTATGGCTACACCTTC. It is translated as CAISESQGPNYGYTF.